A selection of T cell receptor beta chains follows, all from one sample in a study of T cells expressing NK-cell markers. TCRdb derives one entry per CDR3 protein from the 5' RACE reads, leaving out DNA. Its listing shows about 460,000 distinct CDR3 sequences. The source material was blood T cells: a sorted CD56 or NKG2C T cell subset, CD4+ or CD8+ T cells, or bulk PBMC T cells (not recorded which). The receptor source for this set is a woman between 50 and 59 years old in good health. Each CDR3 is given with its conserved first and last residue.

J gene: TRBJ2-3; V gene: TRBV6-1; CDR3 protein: CASRHDGTDTQYF
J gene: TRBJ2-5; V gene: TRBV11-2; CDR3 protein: CASSLRTSGSPVETQYF
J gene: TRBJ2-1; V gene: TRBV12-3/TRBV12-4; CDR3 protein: CASSRELEGAEQFF
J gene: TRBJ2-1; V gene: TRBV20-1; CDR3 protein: CSARAMPSLAYNEQFF
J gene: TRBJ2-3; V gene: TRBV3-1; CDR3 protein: CASSHLKPDRDKSSTDTQYF
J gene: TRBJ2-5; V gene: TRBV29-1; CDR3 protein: CSVLDYRHGETQYF
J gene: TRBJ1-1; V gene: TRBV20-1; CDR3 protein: CSARERRGRGAIEAFF
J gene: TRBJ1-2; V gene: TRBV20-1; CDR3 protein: CSARDVGQLGSYGYTF
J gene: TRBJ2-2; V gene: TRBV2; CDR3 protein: CASSEQSGRANTGELFF
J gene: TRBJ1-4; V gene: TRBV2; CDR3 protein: CASRFTGLGEEKLFF
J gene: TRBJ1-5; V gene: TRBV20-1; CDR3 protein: CSAFPGQGPNQPQHF
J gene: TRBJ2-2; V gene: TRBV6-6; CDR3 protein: CASSPTGAGELFF
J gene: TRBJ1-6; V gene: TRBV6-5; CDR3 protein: CASSYTNRGGSPLHF
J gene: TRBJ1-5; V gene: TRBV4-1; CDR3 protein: CASSPVGAGQPQHF
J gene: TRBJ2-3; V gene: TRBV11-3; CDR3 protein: CASSLLAGSGPDTQYF
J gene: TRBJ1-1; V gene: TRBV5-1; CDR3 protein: CASSTAQPEAFF
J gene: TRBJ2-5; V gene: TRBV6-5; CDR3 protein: CASSYGSSQETQYF
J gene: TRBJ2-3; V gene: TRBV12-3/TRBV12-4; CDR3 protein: CASSNGPGSTQYF
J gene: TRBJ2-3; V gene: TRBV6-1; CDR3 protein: CASDTVLGVTQYF
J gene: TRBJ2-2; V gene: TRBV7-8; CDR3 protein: CASSPGTSGPTGELFF
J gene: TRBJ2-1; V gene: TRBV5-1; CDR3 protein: CASSLGGSSYNEQFF
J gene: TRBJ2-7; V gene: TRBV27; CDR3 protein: CASSLGGEREQYF
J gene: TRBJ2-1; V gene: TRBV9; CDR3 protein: CASSPRGGTYNEQFF
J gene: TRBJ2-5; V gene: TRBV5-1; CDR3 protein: CASRGRLTQYF
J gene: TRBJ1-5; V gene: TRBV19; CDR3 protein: CATSGLGNQPQHF
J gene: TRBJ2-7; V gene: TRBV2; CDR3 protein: CASSEAGFSYEQYF
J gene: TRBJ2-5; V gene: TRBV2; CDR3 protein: CASSSDGSRETQYF
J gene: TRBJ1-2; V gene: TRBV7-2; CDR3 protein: CASSYAGYGYTF
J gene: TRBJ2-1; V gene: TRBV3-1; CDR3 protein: CASRTGTGSQFF
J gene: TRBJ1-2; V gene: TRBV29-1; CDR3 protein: CSGGGSGTYGYTF
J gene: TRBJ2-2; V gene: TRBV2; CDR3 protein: CASSTPTGELFF
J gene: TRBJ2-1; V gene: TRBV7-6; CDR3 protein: CASSSPSLQGTYNEQFF
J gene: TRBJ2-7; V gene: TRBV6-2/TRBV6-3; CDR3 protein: CASSYSGSGGSSYEQYF
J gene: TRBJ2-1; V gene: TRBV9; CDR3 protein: CASSVELKIQRYNEQFF
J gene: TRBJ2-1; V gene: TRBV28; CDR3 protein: CASRGTGVVHNEQFF
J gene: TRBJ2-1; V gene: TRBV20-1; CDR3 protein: CSARPPGIYNEQFF
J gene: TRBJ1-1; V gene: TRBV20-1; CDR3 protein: CSARREGVGTEAFF
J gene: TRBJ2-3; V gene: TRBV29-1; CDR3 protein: CSVEDGGLEQYF
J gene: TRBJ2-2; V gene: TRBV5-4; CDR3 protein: CASSFMGELFF
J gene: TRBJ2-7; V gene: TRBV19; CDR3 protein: CASSIDHREQYF
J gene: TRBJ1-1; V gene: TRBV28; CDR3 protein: CASSQKSRAGGRTEAFF
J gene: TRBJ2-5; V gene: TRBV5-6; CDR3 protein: CASSLGTPGGTQYF
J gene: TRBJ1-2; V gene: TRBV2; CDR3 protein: CASRADGGGYTF
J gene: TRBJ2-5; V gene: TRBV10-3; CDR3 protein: CAIRGGGPTQETQYF
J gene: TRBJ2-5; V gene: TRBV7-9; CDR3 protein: CASSKGLAGVLQETQYF